The clone carrying this TCR beta chain occurred many times. This sample is drawn from a study of T-cell reconstitution after alpha-beta-depleted transplantation in children. Germline V gene sequence: CDR1 SEHNR, CDR2 FQNEAQ (reference sequence). The V and J ends lost 5 bases and 2 bases respectively, with 15 bases between them. The CDR3 has 15 residues. Unique molecular identifiers were used in preparing the TCRbeta library. TCRdb recomputed calls from the PCR reads with MiXCR, one row per CDR3 protein. The sample consists of more than 150,000 distinct CDR3 sequences, less than 8% of them appearing once.

The V call is TRBV7-9, the J call TRBJ2-5; D could derive from TRBD1 or TRBD2 (5 bases each). This clonotype was obtained from a human donor who donated a stem cell graft to a child with Wiskott-Aldrich syndrome. The sequencing here drew on PBMCs from the stem cell graft donor, taken from the stem cell graft. The CDR3 region is CASSPWGRLQETQYF. The CDR3 nucleotides read TGTGCCAGCAGCCCCTGGGGACGGTTACAAGAGACCCAGTACTTC.